This T cell receptor (beta chain) came from a study of CD8 T cells in Susac syndrome. Random hexamers primed reverse transcription of 0.5 to 1 ug RNA. The immunoSEQ assay covered 54 Vbeta and 13 Jbeta segments for CDR3. Each CDR3 protein is one row after TCRdb ran MiXCR on the immunoSEQ multiplex PCR reads. The table records about 300,000 distinct CDR3 sequences, over 75% of them present only once. The CDR3 runs 11 residues. V lost 6 bases, J lost 1 base, and 4 bases lay in between. CDR1 is MDHEN and CDR2 is SYDVKM in the germline V gene. This clonotype was counted a few times. Sequencing of TCR beta was performed on blood CD8+ T cells and on blood CD4+ T cells.

The V call is TRBV28, the J call TRBJ2-7; D unclear. The origin of this receptor is a human donor with multiple sclerosis. The source material was CD8+ T cells from PBMCs. The CDR3 DNA follows: TGTGCCAGCAGCTTTTCCTACGAGCAGTACTTC. This codes for CASSFSYEQYF.